This T cell receptor beta chain appears in the sequencing data of a study of cytomegalovirus exposure and HLA in healthy donors. The CDR3 runs 15 residues. After removal of 6 bases from V and 3 bases from J, the junction contained 8 bases not matched to a gene. Per germline, CDR1 MNHEY and CDR2 SVGAGI. General study results and limits: The likely origin of a cluster of highly shared sequence variants was a sequencing artifact.

The primer mix had 60 Vbeta and 13 Jbeta primers. Generated by immunoSEQ multiplex PCR, the TCRdb table keeps only in-frame clones and is missing some. The data contain over 110,000 clones, 70% to 80% of them singletons. A remark on this clone: Its antigen is not known.

This sequence joins TRBV6-5 and TRBJ1-5; 7 bases are shared with TRBD1. The specimen was PBMCs. This clonotype was sampled from a woman between 50 and 59 years old in good health and CMV-seropositive. In DNA form, the CDR3 reads TGTGCCAGCAGGAAACAGGGGTTATACAATCAGCCCCAGCATTTT. Translated: CASRKQGLYNQPQHF.